The 23 T cell receptor beta chains listed next were all sequenced from one sample in a study of T cell responses to AZD1222 COVID-19 vaccine. Sequencing used immunoSEQ multiplex PCR; TCRdb keeps in-frame clones, though not all of them. The sample lists about 94,000 clones, roughly 90% occurring once. Sample: peripheral blood, taken 28 days after the second AZD1222 dose. The receptor source for this set is an adult who received the AZD1222 COVID-19 vaccine.

This clone was counted once. The chain employs TRBV27 and TRBJ2-1, with D unresolved. Trimming took 2 bases from V and 2 from J, leaving 10 bases between them. CDR3 size: 15 residues. Germline CDR1 reads MNHEY; CDR2 reads SMNVEV (reference sequence). For the CDR3, the DNA is TGTGCCAGCAGTTTAGGGCTACTAACCTACAATGAGCAGTTCTTC. This codes for CASSLGLLTYNEQFF.

The rearrangement joins TRBV30 to TRBJ1-4; D gene uncertain. Germline CDR1 GTSNPN, CDR2 SVGIG (reference sequence). The V gene lost 4 bases and the J gene lost 8 bases, with 14 bases spanning the gap. CDR3 length: 13 residues. DNA for the CDR3: TGTGCCTGGAATCAAGACCGATTGGAAAAACTGTTTTTT. Its protein product is CAWNQDRLEKLFF. Looking up the rest from reference TRBV30 and TRBJ1-4 gives the full variable domain: SQTIHQWPATLVQPVGSPLSLECTVEGTSNPNLYWYRQAAGRGLQLLFYSVGIGQISSEVPQNLSASRPQDRQFILSSKKLLLSDSGFYLCAWNQDRLEKLFFGSGTQLSVL.

The chain couples TRBV6-6 to TRBJ1-1; unclear D gene. The germline CDR1 and CDR2 sequences are MNHNY and SVGAGI (reference sequence). This CDR3 is built from 16 residues. The V end was cut by 0 bases, the J end by 3 bases, with 14 bases between. Written as DNA, the CDR3 is TGTGCCAGCAGTTACTCTGCCAATCGGTTGGACACTGAAGCTTTCTTT. Translation: CASSYSANRLDTEAFF.

The chain combines TRBV7-9 with TRBJ1-2; unclear D gene. Germline V gene sequence: CDR1 SEHNR, CDR2 FQNEAQ (reference sequence). The V end was cut by 0 bases, the J end by 6 bases, with 11 bases between. The CDR3 has 14 residues. CDR3 sequence: CASSLAGWGDGYTF. As DNA, the CDR3 is TGTGCCAGCAGCTTAGCAGGGTGGGGAGATGGCTACACCTTC.

The CDR3 spells CASSLTHSRDRGLEQYF. DNA for the CDR3: TGTGCCAGCAGCCTCACACACTCCCGGGACAGGGGGCTCGAGCAGTACTTC. This chain uses TRBV7-9 with TRBJ2-7; 12 bases map to TRBD1. Germline-derived CDR1 and CDR2 are SEHNR and FQNEAQ (reference sequence). CDR3 length equals 17 residues. Losses at the gene ends were 5 bases for V and 6 bases for J; bases not matched to a gene: 14.

The chain combines TRBV4-2 with TRBJ2-3, with D hard to call. Per germline, CDR1 LGHNA and CDR2 YNFKEQ. Trimming cost V 0 bases and J 0 bases, with 7 bases left between them. This CDR3 spans 15 amino acids. The CDR3 loop is CASSQDIGSTDTQYF. DNA of the CDR3: TGTGCCAGCAGCCAAGATATAGGGAGCACAGATACGCAGTATTTT.

This chain links TRBV28 with TRBJ1-2, with TRBD1 matching over 7 bases. V was pared by 4 bases and J by 7 bases, with 6 bases of the junction left unmatched. The CDR3 sequence is 13 residues long. Germline assignment: CDR1 MDHEN and CDR2 SYDVKM. The CDR3 DNA sequence: TGTGCCAGCAGTTCACAGGGGCGGCGTGGCTACACCTTC. Translated: CASSSQGRRGYTF.

The gene calls are TRBV12-3 or TRBV12-4 and TRBJ1-6; TRBD1 is a possible D gene (5 bases). The germline V and J ends were trimmed by 5 bases and 11 bases, with 13 bases remaining between them. CDR3 length: 13 residues. CDR3 sequence reads: CASSPGTAPPLHF. The CDR3 coding sequence is TGTGCCAGCAGTCCTGGGACTGCCCCACCCCTCCACTTT.

V and J are TRBV12-3 or TRBV12-4 and TRBJ2-2; possible D gene TRBD1, 5 bases. This CDR3 contains 13 residues. Trimming removed 6 bases from V and 6 bases from J, with 11 bases in between. The CDR3, as DNA: TGTGCCAGCAGGCCTCGACAGTCCGGGGAGCTGTTTTTT. It translates to CASRPRQSGELFF.

This sequence joins TRBV2 and TRBJ1-1; the D is unclear. V lost 6 bases to trimming and J lost 0 bases, with 8 bases between them. There are 13 residues in the CDR3. The germline V gene has CDR1 SNHLY and CDR2 FYNNEI. CDR3 nucleotides: TGTGCCAGCAGCGATGATCTGAACACTGAAGCTTTCTTT. Residues: CASSDDLNTEAFF.

The chain employs TRBV7-8 and TRBJ1-2; D possibly corresponds to TRBD1 (5 bases). CDR3 length equals 15 residues. Trimming shortened V by 4 bases and J by 4 bases, and 16 bases separated the two germline ends. Germline lookup yields CDR1 SGHVS and CDR2 FQNEAQ. CDR3 region: CASSSQAQGPYGYTF. The CDR3 DNA is TGTGCCAGCAGCTCCCAAGCGCAGGGACCCTATGGCTACACCTTC.

J is TRBJ2-2 and V is TRBV29-1; D possibly corresponds to TRBD2 (6 bases). Trimming left V 7 bases short and J 4 bases short, with 16 bases between. There are 14 residues in the CDR3. CDR1 and CDR2 from the germline V gene are SQVTM and ANQGSEA. The CDR3 protein is CSAESGVATGELFF. As DNA, the CDR3 is TGCAGCGCTGAGTCGGGGGTCGCCACCGGGGAGCTGTTTTTT.

The rearrangement links TRBV7-2 to TRBJ1-6, with D tentatively TRBD1 (5 bases). Germline loops: CDR1 SGHTA, CDR2 FQGNSA. This CDR3 contains 16 residues. V lost 1 base, J lost 5 bases, and 12 bases lay in between. Here the CDR3 DNA reads TGTGCCAGCAGCTTAGTATCGGGGGAGAATAATTCACCCCTCCACTTT. Translation: CASSLVSGENNSPLHF. The full variable domain, rest sourced from reference TRBV7-2 and TRBJ1-6, is GAGVSQSPSNKVTEKGKDVELRCDPISGHTALYWYRQSLGQGLEFLIYFQGNSAPDKSGLPSDRFSAERTGGSVSTLTIQRTQQEDSAVYLCASSLVSGENNSPLHFGNGTRLTVT.

V gene TRBV18 combines with J gene TRBJ1-1, with D possibly being TRBD1 (5 bases). Germline lookup yields CDR1 KGHSH and CDR2 LQKENI. With 3 bases removed from V and 5 bases from J, the gap between germline ends came to 13 bases. The CDR3 is made up of 14 amino acids. In DNA, the CDR3 is TGTGCCAGCTCACCGGACACCGCGAATACTGAAGCTTTCTTT. It specifies CASSPDTANTEAFF. The full variable domain, in which reference TRBV18 and TRBJ1-1 provide the parts outside the CDR3, is NAGVMQNPRHLVRRRGQEARLRCSPMKGHSHVYWYRQLPEEGLKFMVYLQKENIIDESGMPKERFSAEFPKEGPSILRIQQVVRGDSAAYFCASSPDTANTEAFFGQGTRLTVV.

This clone came up a few times. The chain couples TRBV9 to TRBJ1-5, with 8 bases fitting TRBD1. V dropped 4 bases and J dropped 1; count of bases not matched to a gene: 4. The CDR3 sequence is 15 residues long. Germline CDR1 SGDLS, CDR2 YYNGEE. CDR3 coding DNA: TGTGCCAGCAGCCGAGGACAGGGCAGCAATCAGCCCCAGCATTTT. This sequence encodes CASSRGQGSNQPQHF.

The V call is TRBV5-1, the J call TRBJ1-1, with D possibly TRBD1 on 5 matching bases. The germline gives CDR1 SGHRS, CDR2 YFSETQ. V dropped 2 bases and J dropped 1 base, with 6 bases sitting between them. This CDR3 spans 13 amino acids. The CDR3 loop reads CASSFTGNTEAFF. CDR3 DNA: TGCGCCAGCAGCTTTACAGGGAACACTGAAGCTTTCTTT.

The genes are TRBV27 and TRBJ1-2; D possibly corresponds to TRBD1 (6 bases). CDR3 length: 15 amino acids. V lost 4 bases and J lost 5, with 17 bases in between. Germline V gene data show CDR1 as MNHEY and CDR2 as SMNVEV (reference sequence). The CDR3 bases are TGTGCCAGCAGTTGGGGGGCTGGGGTTGAATATGGCTACACCTTC. Its translation is CASSWGAGVEYGYTF.

The chain combines TRBV30 with TRBJ2-2; TRBD2 is a possible D gene (5 bases). V gave up 2 bases and J gave up 7 bases, with 11 bases separating them. The CDR3 totals 13 residues. CDR1 and CDR2 from the germline V gene are GTSNPN and SVGIG (reference sequence). CDR3 amino acids: CAWSLRAGGELFF. The CDR3 coding sequence is TGTGCCTGGAGTTTGAGGGCCGGCGGGGAGCTGTTTTTT.

The chain uses TRBV28 and TRBJ1-6; D unresolved. CDR1 MDHEN and CDR2 SYDVKM come from the germline V gene. Trimming took off 3 bases at V and 7 bases at J, with 10 bases between the two ends. The CDR3 sequence is 14 residues long. DNA for the CDR3: TGTGCCAGCAGTTTTACGGCCCGAAATTCACCCCTCCACTTT. Its protein is CASSFTARNSPLHF.

The chain is built from TRBV7-8 and TRBJ1-5, with 8 nucleotides matching TRBD1. The V gene end was trimmed by 1 base and the J gene end by 5 bases; junction bases not matched to a gene: 1. Germline V lookup: CDR1 SGHVS, CDR2 FQNEAQ. The CDR3 extends over 14 amino acids. This CDR3 is CASSLGRGHQPQHF. The CDR3 bases are TGTGCCAGCAGCTTAGGCAGGGGGCATCAGCCCCAGCATTTT.

V is TRBV12-3 or TRBV12-4 and J is TRBJ1-1; D perhaps matches TRBD1 (5 bases). Trimming took 1 base from V and 8 from J, leaving 11 bases between them. The CDR3 spans 13 residues. As DNA, the CDR3 is TGTGCCAGCAGTTTAGTGGAGGGGAGAGAAGCTTTCTTT. This codes for CASSLVEGREAFF.

This clone was counted a single time. In DNA form, the CDR3 reads TGTGCCAGCAGCTTTTCCCCAGGCGCAGTGTCTCCCGATACGCAGTATTTT. Amino acids: CASSFSPGAVSPDTQYF. This chain uses TRBV13 with TRBJ2-3; no definite D call. This CDR3 has 17 amino acids. Between the trimmed V and J ends, which lost 3 bases and 6 bases, there was a span of 22 bases. CDR1 is PRHDT, CDR2 FYEKMQ, per germline (reference sequence).

The rearrangement links TRBV5-1 to TRBJ2-6, with 8 bases that match TRBD2. Germline V gives CDR1 SGHRS, CDR2 YFSETQ. The V and J ends lost 0 bases and 4 bases, in that order; junction bases with no gene match: 3. The CDR3 is 16 amino acids. CDR3 loop: CASSLAGGAGANVLTF. In DNA, the CDR3 is TGCGCCAGCAGCTTGGCCGGGGGGGCGGGGGCCAACGTCCTGACTTTC.